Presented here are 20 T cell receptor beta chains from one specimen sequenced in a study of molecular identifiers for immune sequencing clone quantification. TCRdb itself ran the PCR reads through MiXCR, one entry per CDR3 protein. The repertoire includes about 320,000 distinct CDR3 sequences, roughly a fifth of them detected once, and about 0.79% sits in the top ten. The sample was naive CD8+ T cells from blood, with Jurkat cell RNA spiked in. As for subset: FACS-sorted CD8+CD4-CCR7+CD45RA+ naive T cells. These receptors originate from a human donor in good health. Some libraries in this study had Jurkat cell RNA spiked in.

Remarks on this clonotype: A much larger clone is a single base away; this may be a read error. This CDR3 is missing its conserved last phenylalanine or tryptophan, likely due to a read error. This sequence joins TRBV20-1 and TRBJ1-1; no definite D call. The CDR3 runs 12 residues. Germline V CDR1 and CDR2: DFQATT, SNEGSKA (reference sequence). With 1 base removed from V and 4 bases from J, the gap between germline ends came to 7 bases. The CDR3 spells CSARGEGTEAFL. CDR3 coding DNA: TGCAGTGCTAGAGGGGAGGGCACTGAAGCTTTCCTT.

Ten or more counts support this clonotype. CDR3 residues: CASQASYEQYF. As DNA, the CDR3 is TGTGCCAGCCAAGCGTCCTACGAGCAGTACTTC. V gene TRBV28 combines with J gene TRBJ2-7; D gene unclear. This CDR3 is built from 11 residues. CDR1 MDHEN and CDR2 SYDVKM come from the germline V gene. The V gene lost 8 bases and the J gene lost 1 base, with 6 bases spanning the gap.

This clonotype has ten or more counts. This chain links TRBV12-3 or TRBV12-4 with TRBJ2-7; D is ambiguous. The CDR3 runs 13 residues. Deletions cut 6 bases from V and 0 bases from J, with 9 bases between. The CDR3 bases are TGTGCCAGCAGCTACTCCCCCTCCTACGAGCAGTACTTC. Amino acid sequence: CASSYSPSYEQYF.

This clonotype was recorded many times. The CDR3 region is CASAPGDAYEQYF. CDR3 DNA sequence: TGTGCCAGTGCCCCGGGGGATGCCTACGAGCAGTACTTC. The chain uses TRBV19 and TRBJ2-7, with TRBD2 as a possible D gene (6 bases). The CDR3 has 13 amino acids. In germline, CDR1 is LNHDA, CDR2 SQIVND (reference sequence). The V and J ends lost 8 bases and 2 bases respectively, with 13 bases between them.

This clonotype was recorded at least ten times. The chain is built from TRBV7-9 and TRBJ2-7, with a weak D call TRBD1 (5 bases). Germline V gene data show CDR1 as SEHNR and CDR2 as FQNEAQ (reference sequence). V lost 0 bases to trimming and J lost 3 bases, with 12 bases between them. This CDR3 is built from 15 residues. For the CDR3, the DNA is TGTGCCAGCAGCTTAGCGCAGGGCGCCAGCTACGAGCAGTACTTC. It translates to CASSLAQGASYEQYF.

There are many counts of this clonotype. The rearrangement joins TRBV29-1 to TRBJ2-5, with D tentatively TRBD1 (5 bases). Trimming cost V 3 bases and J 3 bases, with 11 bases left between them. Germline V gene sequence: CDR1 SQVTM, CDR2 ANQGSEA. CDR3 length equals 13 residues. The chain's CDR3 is CSVDLTVEETQYF. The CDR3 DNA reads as TGCAGCGTTGATTTGACAGTCGAAGAGACCCAGTACTTC.

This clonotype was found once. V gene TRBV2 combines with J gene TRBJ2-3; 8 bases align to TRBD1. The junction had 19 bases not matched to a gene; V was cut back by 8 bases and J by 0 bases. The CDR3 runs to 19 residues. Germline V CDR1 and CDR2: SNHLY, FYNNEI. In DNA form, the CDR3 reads TGTGCCAGCCGGCCCCCGCCAGGGGGCGTCGAGTACAGCACAGATACGCAGTATTTT. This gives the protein CASRPPPGGVEYSTDTQYF.

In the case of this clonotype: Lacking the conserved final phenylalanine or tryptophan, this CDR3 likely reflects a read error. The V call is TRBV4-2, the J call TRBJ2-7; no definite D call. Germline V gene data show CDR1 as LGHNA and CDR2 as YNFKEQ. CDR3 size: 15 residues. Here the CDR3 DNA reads TGTGTCAGCAGCCAATCCCGGAGTGTGTCCTACGAGCAGTACTCC. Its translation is CVSSQSRSVSYEQYS.

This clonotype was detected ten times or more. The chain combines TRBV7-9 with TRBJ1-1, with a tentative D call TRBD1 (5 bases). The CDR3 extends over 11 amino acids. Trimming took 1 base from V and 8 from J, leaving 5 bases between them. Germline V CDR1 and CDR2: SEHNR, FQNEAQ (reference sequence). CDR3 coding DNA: TGTGCCAGCAGCTTAGGGGACGAAGCTTTCTTT. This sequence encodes CASSLGDEAFF.

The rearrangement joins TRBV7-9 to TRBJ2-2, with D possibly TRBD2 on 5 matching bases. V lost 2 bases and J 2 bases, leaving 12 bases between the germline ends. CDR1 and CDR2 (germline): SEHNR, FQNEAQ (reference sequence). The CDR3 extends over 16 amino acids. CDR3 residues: CASSLPGSTNTGELFF. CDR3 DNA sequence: TGTGCCAGCAGCTTACCGGGGTCCACCAACACCGGGGAGCTGTTTTTT.

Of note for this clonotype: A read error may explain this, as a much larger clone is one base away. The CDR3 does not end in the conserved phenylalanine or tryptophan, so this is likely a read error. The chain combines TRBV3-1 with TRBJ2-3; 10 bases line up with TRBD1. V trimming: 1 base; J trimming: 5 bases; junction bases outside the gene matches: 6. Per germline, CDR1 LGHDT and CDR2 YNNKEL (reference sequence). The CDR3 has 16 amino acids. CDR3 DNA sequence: TGTGCCAGCAGCCAAGTTTGGGACAGGGGCGGAGATACGCAGTATTTA. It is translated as CASSQVWDRGGDTQYL.

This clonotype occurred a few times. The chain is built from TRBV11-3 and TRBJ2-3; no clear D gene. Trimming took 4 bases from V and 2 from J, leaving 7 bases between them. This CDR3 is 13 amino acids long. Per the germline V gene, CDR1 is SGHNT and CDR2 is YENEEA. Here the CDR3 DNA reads TGTGCCAGCAGCTCCCGAAACACAGATACGCAGTATTTT. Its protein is CASSSRNTDTQYF.

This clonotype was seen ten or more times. CDR3 sequence (DNA): TGTGCCAGCATCGATTACACGGGACAGAACTCTGGAAACACCATATATTTT. Its translation is CASIDYTGQNSGNTIYF. The V call is TRBV7-9, the J call TRBJ1-3; 7 bases are a match to TRBD1. The germline V gene encodes CDR1 SEHNR and CDR2 FQNEAQ (reference sequence). Losses at the gene ends were 7 bases for V and 0 bases for J; bases not matched to a gene: 12. The length of the CDR3 is 17 residues.

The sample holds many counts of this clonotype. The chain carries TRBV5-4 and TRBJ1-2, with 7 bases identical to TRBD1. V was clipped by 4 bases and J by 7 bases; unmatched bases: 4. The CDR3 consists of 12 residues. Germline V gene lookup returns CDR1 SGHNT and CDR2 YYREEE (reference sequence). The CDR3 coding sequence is TGTGCCAGCAGCGGGGACAGCCCTGGCTACACCTTC. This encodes CASSGDSPGYTF. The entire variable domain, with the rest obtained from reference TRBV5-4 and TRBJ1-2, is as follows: ETGVTQSPTHLIKTRGQQVTLRCSSQSGHNTVSWYQQALGQGPQFIFQYYREEENGRGNFPPRFSGLQFPNYSSELNVNALELDDSALYLCASSGDSPGYTFGSGTRLTVV.

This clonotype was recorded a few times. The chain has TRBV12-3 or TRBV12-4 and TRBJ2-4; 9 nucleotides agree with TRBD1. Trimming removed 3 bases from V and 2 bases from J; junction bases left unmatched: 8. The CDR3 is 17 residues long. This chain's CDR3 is CASSLSGQGKTKNIQYF. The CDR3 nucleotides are TGTGCCAGCAGTTTGTCGGGACAGGGTAAAACCAAAAACATTCAGTACTTC.

CDR3: CASSPEASGGRYEQYF. CDR3 sequence (DNA): TGTGCCAGCAGCCCGGAGGCTAGCGGGGGACGCTACGAGCAGTACTTC. The V gene is TRBV7-6, the J gene TRBJ2-7; 10 nucleotides agree with TRBD2. From germline, CDR1 is SGHVS and CDR2 FNYEAQ. Trimming at V came to 5 bases and at J to 3 bases, leaving 10 bases not matched to a gene. This CDR3 is built from 16 residues.

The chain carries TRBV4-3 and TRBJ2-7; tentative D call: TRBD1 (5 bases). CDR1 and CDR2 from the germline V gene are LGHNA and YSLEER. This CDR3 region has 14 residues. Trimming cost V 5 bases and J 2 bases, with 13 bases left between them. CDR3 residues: CASSSWAGTYEQYF. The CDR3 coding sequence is TGCGCCAGCAGCTCATGGGCAGGGACCTACGAGCAGTACTTC.

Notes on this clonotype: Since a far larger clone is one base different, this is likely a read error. The CDR3 DNA sequence: TGTGCCGGCAGTTTCGGCGGTCCCTACGAGCAGTACTTC. This encodes CAGSFGGPYEQYF. The J gene is TRBJ2-7, the V gene TRBV28; D gene uncertain. Germline-derived CDR1 and CDR2 are MDHEN and SYDVKM. CDR3 size: 13 residues.

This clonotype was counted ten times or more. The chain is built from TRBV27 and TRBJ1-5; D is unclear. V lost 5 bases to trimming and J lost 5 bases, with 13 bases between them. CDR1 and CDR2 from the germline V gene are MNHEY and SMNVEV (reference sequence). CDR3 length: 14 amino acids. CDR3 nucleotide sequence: TGTGCCAGCAGTCCTATTGAGACGTATCAGCCCCAGCATTTT. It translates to CASSPIETYQPQHF.

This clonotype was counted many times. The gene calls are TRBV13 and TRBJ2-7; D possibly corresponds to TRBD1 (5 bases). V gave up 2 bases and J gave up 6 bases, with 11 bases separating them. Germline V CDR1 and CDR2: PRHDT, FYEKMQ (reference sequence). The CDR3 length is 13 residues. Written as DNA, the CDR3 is TGTGCCAGCAGCTTATCCAGGGTAACCGAGCAGTACTTC. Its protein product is CASSLSRVTEQYF.